This T cell receptor beta chain was recovered during a study of cytomegalovirus exposure and HLA in healthy donors. Study-wide findings and caveats: Previous analysis showed most TCR beta V segments were productive about 87% or about 30% of the time. Altogether, 160 or so TCR beta chains were recorded as cytomegalovirus-associated. Across HLA loci, a later analysis found differing TCR association rates, with DRB1 most and HLA-C fewest. Rarity characterized most TCR sequences, yet some public TCRs appeared in many donors.

The CDR3 runs to 16 residues. Germline CDR1 reads LGHNA; CDR2 reads YNFKEQ. The V gene lost 0 bases and the J gene lost 8 bases, with 17 bases spanning the gap. Of note for this clone: Its target is unknown.

The PCR used 60 Vbeta and 13 Jbeta primers. The table came from immunoSEQ multiplex PCR; TCRdb's copy has only in-frame clones and leaves some out. The listing contains approximately 110,000 clones. The V gene is TRBV4-2, the J gene TRBJ2-1, with D perhaps matching TRBD2 (5 bases). Sequencing used PBMCs. The receptor's source is a man under 40 in good health and CMV-seronegative. DNA for the CDR3: TGTGCCAGCAGCCAAGAGTATATCGGGCTAGCCTATGAGCAGTTCTTC. Translated: CASSQEYIGLAYEQFF.